These 20 T cell receptor beta chains share one sample of origin, sequenced in a study of CD8+CD57+ T cells in acquired aplastic anemia. Profiles of TCR beta VDJ and CDR3 were generated from a genomic DNA template. TCRdb processed the reads anew with MiXCR; each CDR3 protein has one entry. Of about 270,000 distinct CDR3 sequences in the sample, around 60% were seen once. Sequencing was done on a sample of sorted CD4+, CD8+, or CD8+CD57+ T cells (not recorded which) from PBMCs. These receptors all stem from a human donor with severe aplastic anemia or a healthy control (not recorded which).

The chain has TRBV7-8 and TRBJ2-1; 8 bases fit TRBD2. Germline V gives CDR1 SGHVS, CDR2 FQNEAQ. The CDR3 consists of 16 residues. V gave up 5 bases and J gave up 6 bases; unmatched junction bases: 12. CDR3: CASSPLMAGGRNEQFF. CDR3 sequence (DNA): TGTGCCAGCAGCCCACTCATGGCGGGAGGCCGCAATGAGCAGTTCTTC.

J is TRBJ2-7 and V is TRBV19; TRBD2 matches 7 bases. V was pared by 4 bases and J by 2 bases, with 8 bases of the junction left unmatched. Germline CDR1 reads LNHDA; CDR2 reads SQIVND (reference sequence). The CDR3 is 15 amino acids. CDR3 sequence: CASSNRVAGPYEQYF. The CDR3 bases are TGTGCCAGTAGTAATCGAGTAGCGGGCCCCTACGAGCAGTACTTC.

The genes are TRBV24-1 and TRBJ1-2; D is unclear. Germline CDR1 KGHDR, CDR2 SFDVKD. The CDR3 length is 12 residues. Trimming took 8 bases from V and 2 from J, leaving 8 bases between them. Here the CDR3 reads CATMGMNYGYTF. CDR3 in DNA: TGTGCCACCATGGGGATGAACTATGGCTACACCTTC.

This clonotype was recorded many times. V gene TRBV24-1 combines with J gene TRBJ2-3; perhaps TRBD1 as D (6 bases). V shed 4 bases and J shed 4 bases, with 17 bases lying between them. The germline CDR1 and CDR2 sequences are KGHDR and SFDVKD. This CDR3 is built from 16 residues. CDR3 DNA: TGTGCCACCAGTGACCGGGACAATACTAGGGCAGATACGCAGTATTTT. Encoded protein: CATSDRDNTRADTQYF.

This clonotype was found once. The chain recombines TRBV5-1 with TRBJ2-7, with D perhaps being TRBD1 or TRBD2 (6 bases each). Germline V CDR1 and CDR2: SGHRS, YFSETQ. The V end was cut by 5 bases, the J end by 5 bases, with 8 bases between. The CDR3 sequence is 11 residues long. The CDR3: CASREGDEQYF. The CDR3 DNA sequence: TGCGCCAGCAGGGAGGGGGACGAGCAGTACTTC.

The chain carries TRBV6-1 and TRBJ1-1, with a weak D call TRBD1 (6 bases). CDR3 length equals 15 residues. The germline V gene has CDR1 MNHNS and CDR2 SASEGT. V gave up 6 bases and J gave up 2 bases, with 16 bases separating them. This CDR3 reads CASRAISGANTEAFF. CDR3 nucleotides: TGTGCCAGCAGAGCGATATCGGGGGCTAACACTGAAGCTTTCTTT.

V is TRBV6-5 and J is TRBJ2-7, with 7 nucleotides matching TRBD2. The CDR3 totals 13 residues. Germline trimming cut 8 bases from V and 3 bases from J; bases unmatched to any gene: 7. Germline CDR1 and CDR2: MNHEY and SVGAGI. In DNA, the CDR3 is TGTGCCAGCGCGGGACTACCTCTCTACGAGCAGTACTTC. Translated, it gives CASAGLPLYEQYF.

Details on this clonotype: A read error may produce the germline difference seen at one junction end. The chain recombines TRBV6-5 with TRBJ1-6; D not resolved. Germline-derived CDR1 and CDR2 are MNHEY and SVGAGI. The CDR3 runs to 12 residues. The CDR3 loop reads CASSYSHSPLYF. DNA of the CDR3: TGTGCCAGCAGTTACTCTCATTCGCCCCTCTACTTT.

The CDR3 region has the DNA TGTGCCAGCAGCCCCGGACAGGGGGTTTATTCACCCCTCCACTTT. Its translation is CASSPGQGVYSPLHF. This rearrangement joins TRBV7-3 to TRBJ1-6; 10 bases are shared with TRBD1. The V and J ends lost 5 bases and 8 bases, in that order; junction bases with no gene match: 6. Germline assignment: CDR1 SGHTA and CDR2 FQGTGA. This CDR3 comprises 15 residues.

This clonotype was seen a single time. The chain joins TRBV20-1 to TRBJ2-3, with 10 bases lining up with TRBD2. This CDR3 is built from 15 residues. CDR1 and CDR2 from the germline V gene are DFQATT and SNEGSKA (reference sequence). V lost 2 bases, J lost 2 bases, and 4 bases stayed unmatched. As DNA, the CDR3 is TGCAGTGCTAGATTACTAGCGGGGTCCACAGATACGCAGTATTTT. It specifies CSARLLAGSTDTQYF.

The rearrangement uses TRBV18 and TRBJ2-5, with 7 bases that match TRBD2. From germline, CDR1 is KGHSH and CDR2 LQKENI. The length of the CDR3 is 15 residues. V trimming: 6 bases; J trimming: 1 base; junction bases outside the gene matches: 8. The CDR3 sequence is CASSLTTSAQETQYF. DNA of the CDR3: TGTGCCAGCTCCCTCACTACTAGCGCCCAAGAGACCCAGTACTTC.

Of note for this clonotype: Germline is not matched at one junction end, which may reflect a read error. This chain connects TRBV7-7 to TRBJ2-3; 8 bases fit TRBD2. Germline CDR1 and CDR2: SSHAT and FNYEAQ (reference sequence). The CDR3 spans 14 residues. CDR3 bases: TGTGCTAGCGGCCCCGGACTAGCTATGGATACTCAGTATTTT. This sequence encodes CASGPGLAMDTQYF.

The J gene is TRBJ1-2, the V gene TRBV7-9; 10 bases agree with TRBD1. The CDR3 is 13 amino acids. V was pared by 1 base and J by 8 bases, with 1 base of the junction left unmatched. In germline, CDR1 is SEHNR, CDR2 FQNEAQ (reference sequence). CDR3 sequence reads: CASSLGTGGGYTF. In nucleotides, the CDR3 is TGTGCCAGCAGCTTAGGGACAGGGGGAGGCTACACCTTC.

The V call is TRBV24-1, the J call TRBJ1-3; D possibly corresponds to TRBD1 (5 bases). Trimming pared 6 bases from V and 0 bases from J, leaving 8 bases between. There are 14 residues in the CDR3. Germline CDR1 and CDR2: KGHDR and SFDVKD. The CDR3 spells CATSPGCSGNTIYF. Written as DNA, the CDR3 is TGTGCCACCAGTCCAGGGTGCTCTGGAAACACCATATATTTT.

This clonotype occurred a few times. V gene TRBV29-1 combines with J gene TRBJ2-1; the match to TRBD1 covers 9 bases. CDR1 is SQVTM and CDR2 is ANQGSEA in the germline V gene. Trimming removed 3 bases from V and 5 bases from J; junction bases left unmatched: 5. There are 14 residues in the CDR3. In nucleotides, the CDR3 is TGCAGCGTTGACTGGGACAGGGAGGACAATGAGCAGTTCTTC. This gives the protein CSVDWDREDNEQFF.

This clonotype has a handful of counts. The chain is built from TRBV9 and TRBJ1-2; no clear D. Trimming removed 3 bases at V and 4 bases at J, with 10 bases between. The CDR3 extends over 13 amino acids. Germline loops: CDR1 SGDLS, CDR2 YYNGEE. DNA for the CDR3: TGTGCCAGCAGCGGGCGGGCGGGCTATGGCTACACCTTC. It yields the protein CASSGRAGYGYTF.

The gene calls are TRBV10-2 and TRBJ1-2; TRBD1 might be the D (5 bases). Germline values: CDR1 WSHSY, CDR2 SAAADI. The ends were cut back, 3 bases at V and 6 bases at J, with 5 bases in the middle. The CDR3 spans 11 residues. The DNA of the CDR3 is TGCGCCAGCAGTGACAGGGATGGCTACACCTTC. Translated, it gives CASSDRDGYTF.

The gene calls are TRBV20-1 and TRBJ2-1; D possibly corresponds to TRBD1 (5 bases). Between the trimmed V and J ends, which lost 5 bases and 7 bases, there was a span of 21 bases. Germline CDR1 and CDR2: DFQATT and SNEGSKA (reference sequence). CDR3 size: 15 residues. CDR3 DNA: TGCAGTGCTGGCTACCTCAGGGCCATCAAGAATGAGCAGTTCTTC. Amino acids: CSAGYLRAIKNEQFF.

The chain is built from TRBV7-9 and TRBJ2-1; 9 nucleotides line up with TRBD2. Germline values: CDR1 SEHNR, CDR2 FQNEAQ (reference sequence). Trimming at V came to 11 bases and at J to 9 bases, leaving 14 bases not matched to a gene. The CDR3 sequence is 14 residues long. The CDR3 bases are TGTGCCGTCCTCGAAGGCGGGAGGGCCCCTGAGCAGTTCTTC. It translates to CAVLEGGRAPEQFF.

This clonotype was counted only a few times. The chain carries TRBV12-3 or TRBV12-4 and TRBJ2-7; D gene uncertain. The CDR3 has 12 amino acids. V lost 6 bases and J lost 4, with 10 bases in between. CDR3 loop: CASRQRRYEQYF. CDR3 DNA sequence: TGTGCCAGCAGACAGAGACGGTACGAGCAGTACTTC.